A selection of T cell receptor beta chains follows, all from one sample in a study of blood T cell repertoires in COVID-19. The data were produced by immunoSEQ multiplex PCR, yet TCRdb's version contains in-frame clones alone and is incomplete. In the table there are roughly 76,000 clones, approximately 88% of which are singletons. The sequenced sample consisted of peripheral blood. These TCRs come from a man aged 25-45 years with acute or convalescent COVID-19. Both conserved end residues are part of each CDR3. A D gene is named only where the DNA matches it firmly. Rows may omit the clone size; those that give it use once, few, many or a size class.

TRBJ2-5 | . | TRBD1 | TRBV28 | TGTGCCAGCAGTCCCGGACAGGGACGACAAGAGACCCAGTACTTC | CASSPGQGRQETQYF
TRBJ2-1 | . | TRBD1 | TRBV6-7 | TGTGCCAGCAGTTTTCTCCGGGACAGGGGTTTCTTC | CASSFLRDRGFF
TRBJ1-5 | . | . | TRBV2 | TGTGCCAGCAGTTGGCAGATGGATCAGCCCCAGCATTTT | CASSWQMDQPQHF
TRBJ2-5 | once | TRBD2 | TRBV5-1 | TGCGCCAGCAGTCCGCGGGGGGCTGAGAAGACCCAGTACTTC | CASSPRGAEKTQYF
TRBJ1-5 | . | . | TRBV28 | TGTGCCAGCAAAGCTTCAGGGTCACAGCCCCAGCATTTT | CASKASGSQPQHF
TRBJ1-4 | once | . | TRBV6-6 | TGTGCCAGCAGTACGAGGGCCGGGGGTGAAAAACTGTTTTTT | CASSTRAGGEKLFF
TRBJ1-3 | . | TRBD1 | TRBV11-2 | TGTGCCAGCAGCCCGGAGTTAGGGATACAGGGGGCTGGAAACACCATATATTTT | CASSPELGIQGAGNTIYF
TRBJ2-7 | . | TRBD2 | TRBV5-1 | TGCGCCAGCAGGGACGGCCTAGCGGGAGGGCCGGGCGAGCAGTACTTC | CASRDGLAGGPGEQYF
TRBJ1-5 | once | TRBD1 | TRBV5-6 | TGTGCCAGCAGCTCACTGGGGACAGGGCTTTATCAGCCCCAGCATTTT | CASSSLGTGLYQPQHF
TRBJ2-7 | few | TRBD1 | TRBV2 | TGTGCCAGCACTAGGACAGGGGGCTCCTACGAGCAGTACTTC | CASTRTGGSYEQYF
TRBJ1-2 | . | TRBD1 | TRBV18 | TGTGCCAGCTCACTGGAACTATTGACAGGGTATGGCTACACCTTC | CASSLELLTGYGYTF
TRBJ2-7 | once | . | TRBV7-3 | TGTGCCAGCAGCTTAATTCCCGGCGAGCAGTACTTC | CASSLIPGEQYF
TRBJ2-1 | . | . | TRBV27 | TGTGCCAGCAGTTTAGACCTAGGACGGGGAGGGGGGGGTCCCAATGAGCAGTTCTTC | CASSLDLGRGGGGPNEQFF
TRBJ2-3 | once | TRBD1 | TRBV18 | TGTGCCAGCTCCCCGGACAGGGGATCAGATACGCAGTATTTT | CASSPDRGSDTQYF
TRBJ2-1 | . | . | TRBV24-1 | TGTGCCACCAGTGATATCGTGCAGGATGAGCAGTTCTTC | CATSDIVQDEQFF
TRBJ2-1 | . | . | TRBV10-1 | TGCGCCAGCAGCTCCGGGGGACCCTACAATGAGCAGTTCTTC | CASSSGGPYNEQFF
TRBJ2-7 | once | TRBD1 | TRBV5-4 | TGTGCCAGCAGCTTTGAGACAGGGGGAAACGAGCAGTACTTC | CASSFETGGNEQYF
TRBJ2-4 | . | TRBD1 | TRBV19 | TGTGCCAGTAGTATATCGAGGCGACAGGGCAAAAACATTCAGTACTTC | CASSISRRQGKNIQYF
TRBJ2-3 | . | . | TRBV6-2/TRBV6-3 | TGTGCCAGCAGCCTACGATACCAGAGGAAGCTCGAGGATACGCAGTATTTT | CASSLRYQRKLEDTQYF
TRBJ2-1 | . | . | TRBV28 | TGTGCCAGCACCTCCACAAGTTACAATGAGCAGTTCTTC | CASTSTSYNEQFF
TRBJ2-3 | . | TRBD1 | TRBV6-5 | TGTGCCAGCTCCTCTGGGGACAGGGAAGATACGCAGTATTTT | CASSSGDREDTQYF
TRBJ1-1 | . | . | TRBV30 | TGTGCCTGGAGTGTAGCCCCGAACACTGAAGCTTTCTTT | CAWSVAPNTEAFF
TRBJ2-5 | . | TRBD2 | TRBV25-1 | TGTGCCAGCAGTCAAAACCCGGGGACTAGCGGGGGTTCCGAGACCCAGTACTTC | CASSQNPGTSGGSETQYF
TRBJ2-1 | . | TRBD1 | TRBV6-5 | TGTGCCAGCAGTTACGCCGGGACAGGGGGCAGGAATGAGCAGTTCTTC | CASSYAGTGGRNEQFF
TRBJ2-3 | . | TRBD2 | TRBV28 | TGTGCCAGCAGTTTGCGGACTAGCGGGAAGGATACGCAGTATTTT | CASSLRTSGKDTQYF
TRBJ1-2 | . | TRBD1 | TRBV28 | TGTGCCAGCTTTTATCGAGGGACAGCAAATGGCTACACCTTC | CASFYRGTANGYTF
TRBJ1-2 | . | . | TRBV2 | TGTGCCAGCACACGAGAGAACTATGGCTACACCTTC | CASTRENYGYTF
TRBJ2-1 | . | . | TRBV6-6 | TGTGCCAGCAGTTACATGAGAGATGAGCAGTTCTTC | CASSYMRDEQFF
TRBJ1-1 | . | . | TRBV30 | TGTGCCTGGAGTGTATCCCATGAAGCTTTCTTT | CAWSVSHEAFF
TRBJ2-7 | . | TRBD1 | TRBV28 | TGTGCCAGCAGTCGACTCGGGACAGATTTCGAGCAGTACTTC | CASSRLGTDFEQYF
TRBJ2-6 | . | TRBD1 | TRBV4-3 | TGCGCCAGCAGCCACCTGGGACAGGGAGAGGCCAACGTCCTGACTTTC | CASSHLGQGEANVLTF
TRBJ2-5 | . | TRBD1 | TRBV19 | TGTGCCACCGCAGGGGGCCGCGGCACCCAGTACTTC | CATAGGRGTQYF
TRBJ2-3 | . | . | TRBV30 | TGTGCCTGGAGTTATGGCACAGATACGCAGTATTTT | CAWSYGTDTQYF
TRBJ2-7 | . | TRBD2 | TRBV19 | TGTGCCAGTAAGACTAGCGGGGAACCCTACGAGCAGTACTTC | CASKTSGEPYEQYF
TRBJ2-7 | many | TRBD1 | TRBV5-1 | TGCGCCAGCAGCTCCAGACAGGGGGCTATCGACGAGCAGTACTTC | CASSSRQGAIDEQYF
TRBJ2-1 | . | . | TRBV29-1 | TGCAGCGGCGGGAAAGCGCGGGCTGAGCAGTTCTTC | CSGGKARAEQFF
TRBJ2-1 | . | . | TRBV6-5 | TGTGCCAGCAGTTCCGACTACTCCCTTTACAATGAGCAGTTCTTC | CASSSDYSLYNEQFF
TRBJ2-5 | . | . | TRBV9 | TGTGCCAGCAGCGAACAGGGTGGGGAGACCCAGTACTTC | CASSEQGGETQYF
TRBJ2-5 | . | . | TRBV30 | TGTGCCTGGAGTAAGGGGGTAGCAGCCCAGTACTTC | CAWSKGVAAQYF
TRBJ1-1 | . | TRBD1 | TRBV6-5 | TGTGCCAGCAGATACGGGACAGGGATGAACACTGAAGCTTTCTTT | CASRYGTGMNTEAFF
TRBJ2-1 | . | TRBD1 | TRBV6-5 | TGTGCCAGCAGTCTTCCGGGACAGGGGGTATTCGAGCAGTTCTTC | CASSLPGQGVFEQFF
TRBJ2-3 | . | TRBD2 | TRBV6-5 | TGTGCCAGCAGCACTAGCGGGATATCCGCAGATACGCAGTATTTT | CASSTSGISADTQYF
TRBJ2-1 | . | TRBD2 | TRBV5-5 | TGTGCCAGCAGCTTAAGACTAGCGGGACTGAGTACCGATGAGCAGTTCTTC | CASSLRLAGLSTDEQFF
TRBJ1-2 | . | . | TRBV28 | TGTGCCGGACAAGATAACTATGGCTACACCTTC | CAGQDNYGYTF
TRBJ2-7 | . | . | TRBV5-4 | TGTGCCAGCACCCCCCCGAGGGGTAGCGGAAGTTCCTACGAGCAGTACTTC | CASTPPRGSGSSYEQYF
TRBJ1-1 | . | . | TRBV29-1 | TGCAGCGTTGAAGAGGGTGGAACGGGGACTGAAGCTTTCTTT | CSVEEGGTGTEAFF
TRBJ2-7 | . | . | TRBV27 | TGTGCCAGCACCTACAGGGCTAAAGGCTACGAGCAGTACTTC | CASTYRAKGYEQYF
TRBJ2-7 | . | TRBD2 | TRBV5-4 | TGTGCCAGCAGCTTAAAACTAGCGGGCCCCTACGAGCAGTACTTC | CASSLKLAGPYEQYF
TRBJ2-3 | . | TRBD2 | TRBV19 | TGTGCCAGCGCCGGGACTAGAGCAGATACGCAGTATTTT | CASAGTRADTQYF
TRBJ1-5 | . | . | TRBV19 | TGTGCCAGTAGTATCGCTCAGGCTAATCAGCCCCAGCATTTT | CASSIAQANQPQHF
TRBJ2-7 | . | TRBD2 | TRBV29-1 | TGCAGCGTTGTTCTAGCGGGAGCCCGCGAGCAGTACTTC | CSVVLAGAREQYF
TRBJ1-1 | . | . | TRBV9 | TGTGCCAGCAGCAACAGGGTGGACACTGAAGCTTTCTTT | CASSNRVDTEAFF
TRBJ1-4 | few | TRBD1 | TRBV30 | TGTGCCTGGACCCCGACAGGGGGTTCCGGAAAACTGTTTTTT | CAWTPTGGSGKLFF
TRBJ2-7 | . | TRBD2 | TRBV6-1 | TGTGCCAGCAGTGAAGCGCGGGGGTCGCGAAAGTACCTCTACGAGCAGTACTTC | CASSEARGSRKYLYEQYF
TRBJ2-1 | . | TRBD1 | TRBV7-2 | TGTGCCAGCAGAGACAGGGTCGATGAGCAGTTCTTC | CASRDRVDEQFF
TRBJ2-1 | once | TRBD2 | TRBV7-7 | TGTGCCAGCAGCTTAGCTATGACTAGCGGGGCCAATGAGCAGTTCTTC | CASSLAMTSGANEQFF
TRBJ2-1 | . | TRBD2 | TRBV7-2 | TGTGCCAGCAGCTCCCGACTAGCGGGAAGCGATGAGCAGTTCTTC | CASSSRLAGSDEQFF
TRBJ2-1 | . | TRBD2 | TRBV14 | TGTGCCAGCAGCCACCGAACTAGCGGGAGTGGTAATGAGCAGTTCTTC | CASSHRTSGSGNEQFF
TRBJ1-1 | . | . | TRBV9 | TGTGCCAGCAGCCAGGCGGGGGGAGAAGCTTTCTTT | CASSQAGGEAFF